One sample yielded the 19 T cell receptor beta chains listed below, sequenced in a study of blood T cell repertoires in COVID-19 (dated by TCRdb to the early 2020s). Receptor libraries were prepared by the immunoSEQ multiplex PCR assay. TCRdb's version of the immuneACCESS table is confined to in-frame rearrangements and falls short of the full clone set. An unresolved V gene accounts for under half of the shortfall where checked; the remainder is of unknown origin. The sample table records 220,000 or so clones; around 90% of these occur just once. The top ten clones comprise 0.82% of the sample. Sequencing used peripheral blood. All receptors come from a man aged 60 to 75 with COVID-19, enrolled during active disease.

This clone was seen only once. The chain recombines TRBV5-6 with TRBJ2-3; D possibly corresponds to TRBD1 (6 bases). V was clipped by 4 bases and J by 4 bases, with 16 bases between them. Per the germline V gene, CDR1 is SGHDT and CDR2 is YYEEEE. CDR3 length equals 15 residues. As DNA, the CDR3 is TGTGCCAGCAGCCCCGTAGGGGGAAAATCAGATACGCAGTATTTT. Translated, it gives CASSPVGGKSDTQYF. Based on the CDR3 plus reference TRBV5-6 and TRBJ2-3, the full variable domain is DAGVTQSPTHLIKTRGQQVTLRCSPKSGHDTVSWYQQALGQGPQFIFQYYEEEERQRGNFPDRFSGHQFPNYSSELNVNALLLGDSALYLCASSPVGGKSDTQYFGPGTRLTVL.

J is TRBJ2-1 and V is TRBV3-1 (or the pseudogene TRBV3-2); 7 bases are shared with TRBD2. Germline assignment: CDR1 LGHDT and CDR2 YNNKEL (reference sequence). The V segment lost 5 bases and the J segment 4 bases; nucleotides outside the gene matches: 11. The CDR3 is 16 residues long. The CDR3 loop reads CASSKRVEAGYNEQFF. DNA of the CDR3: TGTGCCAGCAGCAAGAGGGTGGAAGCGGGGTACAATGAGCAGTTCTTC.

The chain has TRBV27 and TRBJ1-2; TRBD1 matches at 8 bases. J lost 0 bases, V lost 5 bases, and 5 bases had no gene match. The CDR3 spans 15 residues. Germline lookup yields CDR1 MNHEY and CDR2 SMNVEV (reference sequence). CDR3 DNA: TGTGCCAGCAGTCACGGGACAGGAGCTAACTATGGCTACACCTTC. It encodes CASSHGTGANYGYTF.

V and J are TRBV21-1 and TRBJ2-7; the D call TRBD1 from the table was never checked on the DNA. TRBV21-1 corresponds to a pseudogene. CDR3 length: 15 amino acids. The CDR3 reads CASSVSGQRNYEQYF. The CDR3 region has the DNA TGTGCCAGCAGCGTATCGGGACAGAGAAACTACGAGCAGTACTTC.

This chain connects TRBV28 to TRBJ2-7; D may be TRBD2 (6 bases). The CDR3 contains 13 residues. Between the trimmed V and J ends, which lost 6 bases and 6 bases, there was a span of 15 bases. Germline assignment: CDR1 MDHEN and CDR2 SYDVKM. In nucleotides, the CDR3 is TGTGCCAGCAGCCTAACGGACTACCTCGAGCAGTACTTC. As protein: CASSLTDYLEQYF.

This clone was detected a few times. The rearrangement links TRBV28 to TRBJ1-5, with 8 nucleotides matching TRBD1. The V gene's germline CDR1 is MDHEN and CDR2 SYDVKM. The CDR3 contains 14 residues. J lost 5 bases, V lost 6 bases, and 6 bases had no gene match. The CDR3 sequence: CASSLGTGYQPQHF. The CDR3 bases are TGTGCCAGCAGCCTTGGGACAGGTTATCAGCCCCAGCATTTT.

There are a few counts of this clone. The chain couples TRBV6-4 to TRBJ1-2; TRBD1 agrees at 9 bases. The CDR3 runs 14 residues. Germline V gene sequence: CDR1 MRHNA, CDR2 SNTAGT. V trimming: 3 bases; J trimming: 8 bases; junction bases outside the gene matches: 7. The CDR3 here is CASSDPNRGLGYTF. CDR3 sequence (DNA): TGTGCCAGCAGTGATCCGAACAGGGGGCTGGGCTACACCTTC.

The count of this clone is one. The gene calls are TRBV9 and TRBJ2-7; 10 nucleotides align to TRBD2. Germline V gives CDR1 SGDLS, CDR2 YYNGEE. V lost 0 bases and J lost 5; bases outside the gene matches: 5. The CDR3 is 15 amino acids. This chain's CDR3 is CASSVGPSGSDEQYF. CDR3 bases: TGTGCCAGCAGCGTAGGGCCTAGCGGGAGCGACGAGCAGTACTTC.

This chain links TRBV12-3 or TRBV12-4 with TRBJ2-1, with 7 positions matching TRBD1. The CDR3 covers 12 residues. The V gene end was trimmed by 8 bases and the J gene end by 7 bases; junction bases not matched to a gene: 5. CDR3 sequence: CASSGTANEQFF. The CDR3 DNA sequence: TGTGCCAGCTCGGGGACAGCTAATGAGCAGTTCTTC.

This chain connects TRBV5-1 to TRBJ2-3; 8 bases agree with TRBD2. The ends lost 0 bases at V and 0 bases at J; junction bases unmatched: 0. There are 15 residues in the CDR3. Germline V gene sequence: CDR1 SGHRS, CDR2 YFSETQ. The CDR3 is CASSLGGGSTDTQYF. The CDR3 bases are TGCGCCAGCAGCTTGGGCGGGGGGAGCACAGATACGCAGTATTTT.

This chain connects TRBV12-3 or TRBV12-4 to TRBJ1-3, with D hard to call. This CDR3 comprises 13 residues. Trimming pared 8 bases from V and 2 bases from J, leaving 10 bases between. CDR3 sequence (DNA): TGTGCCAGCCTAAACCCGCCTGGAAACACCATATATTTT. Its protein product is CASLNPPGNTIYF.

The CDR3 spells CAWTTKGGPNTEAFF. The CDR3 nucleotides read TGTGCCTGGACTACAAAAGGAGGGCCTAACACTGAAGCTTTCTTT. V gene TRBV30 combines with J gene TRBJ1-1; D remains unclear. This CDR3 has 15 amino acids. Trimming pared 4 bases from V and 2 bases from J, leaving 17 bases between. Per the germline V gene, CDR1 is GTSNPN and CDR2 is SVGIG (reference sequence).

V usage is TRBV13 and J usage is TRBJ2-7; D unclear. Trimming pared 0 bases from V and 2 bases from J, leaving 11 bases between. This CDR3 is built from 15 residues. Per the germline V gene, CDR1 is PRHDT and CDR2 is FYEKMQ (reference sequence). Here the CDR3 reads CASSLGPLPPYEQYF. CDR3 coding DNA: TGTGCCAGCAGCTTAGGCCCTCTCCCTCCCTACGAGCAGTACTTC.

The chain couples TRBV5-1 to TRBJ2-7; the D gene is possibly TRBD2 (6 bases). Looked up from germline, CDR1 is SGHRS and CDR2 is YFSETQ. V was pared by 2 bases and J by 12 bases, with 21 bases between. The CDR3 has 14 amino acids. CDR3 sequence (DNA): TGCGCCAGCAGCTTCAGCGGGCCCCAAGCTCTCCGGTACTTC. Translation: CASSFSGPQALRYF.

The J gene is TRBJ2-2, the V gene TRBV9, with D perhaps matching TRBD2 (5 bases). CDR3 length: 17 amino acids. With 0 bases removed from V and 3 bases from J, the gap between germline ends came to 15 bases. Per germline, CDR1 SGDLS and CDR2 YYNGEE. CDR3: CASSVEPASRYTGELFF. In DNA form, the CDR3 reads TGTGCCAGCAGCGTAGAACCCGCTAGCCGTTACACCGGGGAGCTGTTTTTT.

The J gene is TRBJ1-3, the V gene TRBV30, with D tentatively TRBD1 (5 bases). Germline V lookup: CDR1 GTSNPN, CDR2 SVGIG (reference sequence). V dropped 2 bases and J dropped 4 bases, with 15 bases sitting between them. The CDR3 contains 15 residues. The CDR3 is CAWSSFSGLGNTIYF. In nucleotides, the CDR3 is TGTGCCTGGAGTTCCTTCTCGGGACTCGGAAACACCATATATTTT. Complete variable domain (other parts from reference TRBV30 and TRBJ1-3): SQTIHQWPATLVQPVGSPLSLECTVEGTSNPNLYWYRQAAGRGLQLLFYSVGIGQISSEVPQNLSASRPQDRQFILSSKKLLLSDSGFYLCAWSSFSGLGNTIYFGEGSWLTVV.

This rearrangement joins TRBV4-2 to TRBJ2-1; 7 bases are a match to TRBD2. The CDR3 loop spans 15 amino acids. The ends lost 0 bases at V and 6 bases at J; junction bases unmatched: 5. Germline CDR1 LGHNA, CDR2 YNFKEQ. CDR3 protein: CASSQDLREGNEQFF. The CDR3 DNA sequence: TGTGCCAGCAGCCAAGATTTGAGGGAGGGCAATGAGCAGTTCTTC.

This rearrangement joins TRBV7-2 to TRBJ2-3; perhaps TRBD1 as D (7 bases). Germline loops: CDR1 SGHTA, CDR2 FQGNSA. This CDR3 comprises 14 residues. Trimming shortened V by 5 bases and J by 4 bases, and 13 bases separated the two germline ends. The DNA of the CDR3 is TGTGCCAGCAGCGTAGGGGGCGGGGCAGATACGCAGTATTTT. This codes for CASSVGGGADTQYF.

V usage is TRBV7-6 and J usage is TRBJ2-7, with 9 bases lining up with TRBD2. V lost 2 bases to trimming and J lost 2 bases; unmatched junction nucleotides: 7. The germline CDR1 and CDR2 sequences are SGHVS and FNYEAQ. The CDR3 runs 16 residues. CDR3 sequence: CASSLRREGPAYEQYF. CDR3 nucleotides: TGTGCCAGCAGCTTAAGGCGGGAGGGCCCCGCCTACGAGCAGTACTTC.